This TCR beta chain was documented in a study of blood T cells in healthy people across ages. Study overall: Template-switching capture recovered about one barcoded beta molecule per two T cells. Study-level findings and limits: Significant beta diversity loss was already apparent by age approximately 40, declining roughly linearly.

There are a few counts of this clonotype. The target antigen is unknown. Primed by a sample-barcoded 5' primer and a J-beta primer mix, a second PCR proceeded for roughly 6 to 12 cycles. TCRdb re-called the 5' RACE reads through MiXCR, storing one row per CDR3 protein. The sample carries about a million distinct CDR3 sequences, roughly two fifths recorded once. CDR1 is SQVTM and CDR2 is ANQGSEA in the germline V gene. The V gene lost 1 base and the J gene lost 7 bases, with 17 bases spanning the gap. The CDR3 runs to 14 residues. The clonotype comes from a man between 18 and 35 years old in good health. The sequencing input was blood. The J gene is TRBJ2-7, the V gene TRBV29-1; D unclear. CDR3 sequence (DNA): TGCAGCGTTGAAGCCCCGGGCCGTCCGGAAGAGCAGTACTTC. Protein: CSVEAPGRPEEQYF.